This passage covers 29 T cell receptor beta chains from one sample sequenced in a study of T-cell reconstitution after alpha-beta-depleted transplantation in children (dated by TCRdb to about 2016). Library preparation used PCR. The sample was run on an Illumina HiSeq 2500. TCR library preparation used molecular barcoding, with unique molecular identifiers applied to normalize quantification of the TCRbeta repertoire. TCRdb reanalyzed the raw reads on its own, using fastp at Q25 for trimming and MiXCR for clone calling, and kept in-frame beta chains. Each entry is one CDR3 protein sequence, shown with its most common DNA and genes. In this sample the table shows 250,000 to 350,000 distinct CDR3 sequences, 9.9% of which occur a single time. Of the sample, 10% falls within the top ten clones. The sequences come from PBMCs from the stem cell graft donor, collected from the stem cell graft. These receptors were taken from a human donor who donated a stem cell graft to a child with SCID.

This chain connects TRBV19 to TRBJ2-1; unclear D gene. The CDR3 sequence is 14 residues long. V lost 7 bases and J 5 bases, leaving 15 bases between the germline ends. Germline lookup yields CDR1 LNHDA and CDR2 SQIVND (reference sequence). The CDR3 reads CASTPLRSNNEQFF. DNA of the CDR3: TGTGCCAGTACGCCACTCAGGAGCAACAATGAGCAGTTCTTC.

This clonotype was detected ten times or more. The rearrangement links TRBV12-3 or TRBV12-4 to TRBJ1-4, with D uncertain. Trimming took 5 bases from V and 4 from J, leaving 8 bases between them. The CDR3 has 13 amino acids. The CDR3 DNA reads as TGTGCCAGCAGTGCCGGGTATAATGAAAAACTGTTTTTT. This gives the protein CASSAGYNEKLFF.

The chain recombines TRBV5-1 with TRBJ2-7, with 12 bases aligning to TRBD2. J was trimmed by 3 bases and V by 1 base; bases with no gene match: 5. Germline CDR1 and CDR2: SGHRS and YFSETQ. The CDR3 is 16 residues long. The chain's CDR3 is CASSLTGTSGYYEQYF. CDR3 coding DNA: TGCGCCAGCAGCTTGACCGGGACTAGCGGGTACTACGAGCAGTACTTC. Complete variable domain (other parts from reference TRBV5-1 and TRBJ2-7): KAGVTQTPRYLIKTRGQQVTLSCSPISGHRSVSWYQQTPGQGLQFLFEYFSETQRNKGNFPGRFSGRQFSNSRSEMNVSTLELGDSALYLCASSLTGTSGYYEQYFGPGTRLTVT.

This clonotype was seen more than once but under ten times. The chain links TRBV20-1 to TRBJ2-1; the D call may be TRBD1 or TRBD2 (5 bases each). Deletions cut 2 bases from V and 1 base from J, with 24 bases between. Germline V gene lookup returns CDR1 DFQATT and CDR2 SNEGSKA (reference sequence). This CDR3 has 19 amino acids. The CDR3 DNA sequence: TGCAGTGCTAGACGGGGAGAAGCAAAGACAGACCCGTCCTACAATGAGCAGTTCTTC. Its translation is CSARRGEAKTDPSYNEQFF.

This clonotype was seen repeatedly, ten times or more. CDR3 residues: CASTTFGQGGDTQYF. The CDR3 nucleotides are TGCGCCAGCACGACATTCGGACAGGGGGGAGATACGCAGTATTTT. The rearrangement joins TRBV5-1 to TRBJ2-3; 10 nucleotides agree with TRBD1. This CDR3 contains 15 residues. CDR1 and CDR2 (germline): SGHRS, YFSETQ. With V trimmed by 6 bases and J by 5 bases, 9 bases remained unmatched.

This clonotype was observed a few times. The chain joins TRBV20-1 to TRBJ2-7, with a tentative D call TRBD1 (6 bases). The CDR3 sequence is 13 residues long. The V gene's germline CDR1 is DFQATT and CDR2 SNEGSKA (reference sequence). V lost 2 bases, J lost 4 bases, and 12 bases lay in between. The chain's CDR3 is CSARPSTGYEQYF. CDR3 bases: TGCAGTGCTAGACCCTCGACAGGTTACGAGCAGTACTTC.

This clonotype was seen more than once but under ten times. This chain uses TRBV27 with TRBJ2-3, with TRBD1 identical over 9 bases. The junction had 9 bases not matched to a gene; V was cut back by 7 bases and J by 4 bases. This CDR3 region has 15 residues. Germline assignment: CDR1 MNHEY and CDR2 SMNVEV (reference sequence). DNA of the CDR3: TGTGCCAGCAAGTCCGGGACAGGGACATCAGATACGCAGTATTTT. This translates into CASKSGTGTSDTQYF.

This chain connects TRBV20-1 to TRBJ1-2; TRBD1 is a possible D gene (6 bases). Germline CDR1 DFQATT, CDR2 SNEGSKA (reference sequence). The V gene lost 3 bases and the J gene lost 4 bases, with 9 bases spanning the gap. CDR3 length: 12 amino acids. CDR3 sequence (DNA): TGCAGTGCTAGGACAGGCCTCTATGGCTACACCTTC. Translation: CSARTGLYGYTF.

This clonotype was observed a few times. The chain links TRBV12-3 or TRBV12-4 to TRBJ2-1; 13 bases align to TRBD2. With V trimmed by 3 bases and J by 7 bases, 6 bases remained unmatched. The CDR3 is 16 residues long. The CDR3 loop reads CASSLAGLAGVNEQFF. The CDR3 DNA follows: TGTGCCAGCAGTTTGGCCGGACTAGCGGGGGTTAATGAGCAGTTCTTC.

This clonotype was counted between two and nine times. The V call is TRBV9, the J call TRBJ2-7; a weak D match, TRBD2 (5 bases). Germline values: CDR1 SGDLS, CDR2 YYNGEE. The germline V and J ends were trimmed by 4 bases and 1 base, with 18 bases remaining between them. This CDR3 region has 16 residues. The CDR3, as DNA: TGTGCCAGCAGCCACGATCCATCGGTAGCGTCCTACGAGCAGTACTTC. The encoded protein is CASSHDPSVASYEQYF.

This clonotype was recorded a few times. The chain recombines TRBV7-9 with TRBJ2-3, with 7 bases matching TRBD2. CDR3 length equals 14 residues. Germline CDR1 SEHNR, CDR2 FQNEAQ (reference sequence). J lost 6 bases, V lost 2 bases, and 5 bases had no gene match. CDR3 nucleotides: TGTGCCAGCAGCTTAATTTCCGGGGGGGATACGCAGTATTTT. Translating gives CASSLISGGDTQYF.

The chain recombines TRBV12-3 or TRBV12-4 with TRBJ2-2; unclear D gene. This CDR3 spans 12 amino acids. V was cut by 7 bases and J by 6 bases, with 9 bases left in between. CDR3 sequence: CASTRAPGELFF. The CDR3 DNA reads as TGTGCCAGCACTAGGGCCCCCGGGGAGCTGTTTTTT.

J is TRBJ2-3 and V is TRBV3-1; TRBD1 might be the D (5 bases). V was cut by 10 bases and J by 7 bases, with 24 bases left in between. This CDR3 has 15 residues. The germline gives CDR1 LGHDT, CDR2 YNNKEL (reference sequence). The CDR3 region has the DNA TGTGCCACCACCCAGCTGGTCCCATGGACACATACGCAGTATTTT. This encodes CATTQLVPWTHTQYF.

This clonotype appeared a few times. The chain couples TRBV20-1 to TRBJ2-1; D perhaps matches TRBD1 (6 bases). This CDR3 comprises 18 residues. Germline CDR1 and CDR2: DFQATT and SNEGSKA (reference sequence). V lost 2 bases, J lost 0 bases, and 20 bases lay in between. CDR3 residues: CSARKNLPGVGSYNEQFF. CDR3 DNA sequence: TGCAGTGCTAGAAAAAACCTACCAGGGGTGGGCTCCTACAATGAGCAGTTCTTC.

This clonotype was seen more than once but under ten times. The chain joins TRBV12-3 or TRBV12-4 to TRBJ2-5; unclear D gene. V was shortened by 8 bases and J by 5 bases, with 18 bases between the two germline ends. This CDR3 contains 14 residues. The CDR3 coding sequence is TGTGCCAGCTTCGCTGAATCGTTCGGGGAGACCCAGTACTTC. This codes for CASFAESFGETQYF.

This clonotype was found a few times. The chain joins TRBV2 to TRBJ2-5; perhaps TRBD1 as D (5 bases). V was clipped by 6 bases and J by 7 bases, with 12 bases between them. CDR1 SNHLY and CDR2 FYNNEI come from the germline V gene. This CDR3 is 12 amino acids long. In nucleotides, the CDR3 is TGTGCCAGCAGGGGGCCCGGTGGGACCCAGTACTTC. It is translated as CASRGPGGTQYF.

This clonotype was picked up a small number of times. The rearrangement joins TRBV20-1 to TRBJ2-3; D gene unclear. Germline V gene lookup returns CDR1 DFQATT and CDR2 SNEGSKA (reference sequence). The length of the CDR3 is 17 residues. V lost 5 bases to trimming and J lost 2 bases, with 23 bases between them. As DNA, the CDR3 is TGCAGTGCTGCCACGGTTGGCATGGGCCTGACCACAGATACGCAGTATTTT. This codes for CSAATVGMGLTTDTQYF.

This clonotype was recorded a few times. The chain couples TRBV12-3 or TRBV12-4 to TRBJ1-2; D remains unclear. This CDR3 is built from 12 residues. V gave up 8 bases and J gave up 7 bases, with 14 bases separating them. The CDR3 DNA is TGTGCCAGCCAGTTAGGGAATCGTGGCTACACCTTC. It encodes CASQLGNRGYTF.

This clonotype was picked up a small number of times. The V call is TRBV6-2 or TRBV6-3, the J call TRBJ2-3; D gene uncertain. Per germline, CDR1 MNHEY and CDR2 SVGEGT. Trimming shortened V by 1 base and J by 2 bases, and 13 bases separated the two germline ends. The CDR3 loop spans 16 amino acids. The CDR3 loop reads CASSYLPPGTTDTQYF. The CDR3 DNA reads as TGTGCCAGCAGTTACTTACCTCCAGGAACCACAGATACGCAGTATTTT.

This chain uses TRBV12-3 or TRBV12-4 with TRBJ1-6; 8 bases agree with TRBD1. J lost 9 bases, V lost 4 bases, and 8 bases had no gene match. The CDR3 runs to 15 residues. As DNA, the CDR3 is TGTGCCAGCAGTTCGTTGCAGGGGGCGGGTTCACCCCTCCACTTT. This sequence encodes CASSSLQGAGSPLHF.

The sample holds many counts of this clonotype. The chain links TRBV7-8 to TRBJ1-1; D uncertain. With 1 base removed from V and 2 bases from J, the gap between germline ends came to 8 bases. There are 14 residues in the CDR3. Germline-derived CDR1 and CDR2 are SGHVS and FQNEAQ. DNA of the CDR3: TGTGCCAGCAGCTTAGGGACGGCAAACACTGAAGCTTTCTTT. Protein: CASSLGTANTEAFF.

There are a few counts of this clonotype. The rearrangement joins TRBV12-3 or TRBV12-4 to TRBJ2-3, with 8 bases matching TRBD1. V lost 3 bases to trimming and J lost 1 base; unmatched junction nucleotides: 3. This CDR3 is 15 amino acids long. The CDR3 region has the DNA TGTGCCAGCAGTTTTTTACAGGGGGGCACAGATACGCAGTATTTT. It yields the protein CASSFLQGGTDTQYF.

The chain couples TRBV13 to TRBJ2-1, with D possibly TRBD2 on 7 matching bases. The CDR3 sequence is 16 residues long. Per the germline V gene, CDR1 is PRHDT and CDR2 is FYEKMQ (reference sequence). Trimming stripped 0 bases from V and 4 bases from J, with 13 bases between. In nucleotides, the CDR3 is TGTGCCAGCAGCTTAGGTTGGGGGGGCAGTTACAATGAGCAGTTCTTC. It encodes CASSLGWGGSYNEQFF. Full variable domain (missing parts from reference TRBV13 and TRBJ2-1): AAGVIQSPRHLIKEKRETATLKCYPIPRHDTVYWYQQGPGQDPQFLISFYEKMQSDKGSIPDRFSAQQFSDYHSELNMSSLELGDSALYFCASSLGWGGSYNEQFFGPGTRLTVL.

This clonotype was counted ten times or more. This chain connects TRBV6-1 to TRBJ2-2, with 7 bases fitting TRBD1. J gave up 0 bases and V 7 bases, and 11 bases lay outside the gene matches. Germline V CDR1 and CDR2: MNHNS, SASEGT. The CDR3 has 17 residues. The CDR3 DNA is TGTGCCAGCACCCTCAGCCCTACAGGGGCGAACACCGGGGAGCTGTTTTTT. It codes for CASTLSPTGANTGELFF.

Many counts were recorded for this clonotype. This chain links TRBV7-2 with TRBJ2-1; 7 bases match TRBD2. The V segment lost 5 bases and the J segment 3 bases; nucleotides outside the gene matches: 10. CDR1 and CDR2 (germline): SGHTA, FQGNSA. This CDR3 spans 16 amino acids. The CDR3 sequence is CASSQVSGVHYNEQFF. As DNA, the CDR3 is TGTGCCAGCAGCCAAGTAAGCGGGGTTCACTACAATGAGCAGTTCTTC.

This chain links TRBV7-8 with TRBJ2-1; 8 nucleotides align to TRBD2. Germline V gene lookup returns CDR1 SGHVS and CDR2 FQNEAQ. The CDR3 totals 18 residues. With 3 bases clipped from V and 3 bases from J, the junction kept 13 bases outside the gene matches. The CDR3 bases are TGTGCCAGCAGCTTGCTCGACGGTGGCGGGGGGAACTACAATGAGCAGTTCTTC. This codes for CASSLLDGGGGNYNEQFF.

The genes are TRBV5-1 and TRBJ2-6, with a possible D match to TRBD2 (5 bases). This CDR3 contains 16 residues. V was clipped by 4 bases and J by 3 bases, with 14 bases between them. The germline CDR1 and CDR2 sequences are SGHRS and YFSETQ. The CDR3 protein is CASSAYGVVGANVLTF. The CDR3, as DNA: TGCGCCAGCAGCGCATACGGGGTGGTTGGGGCCAACGTCCTGACTTTC.

This clonotype was detected only a few times. This chain uses TRBV16 with TRBJ1-2, with D tentatively TRBD1 (5 bases). V was shortened by 0 bases and J by 10 bases, with 12 bases between the two germline ends. The CDR3 runs 13 residues. The germline gives CDR1 KGHSY, CDR2 FQNENV. Here the CDR3 reads CASSQSTDTTYTF. The CDR3 DNA sequence: TGTGCCAGCAGCCAATCGACGGACACAACCTACACCTTC.

The V and J genes are TRBV29-1 and TRBJ2-3; D not resolved. V was cut by 2 bases and J by 6 bases, with 15 bases left in between. CDR1 is SQVTM, CDR2 ANQGSEA, per germline. The CDR3 extends over 14 amino acids. CDR3 nucleotides: TGCAGCGTTGAACCCGCACTCCGGGCGGATACGCAGTATTTT. It codes for CSVEPALRADTQYF.